The entry that follows covers one TCR beta chain sequence. No antigen is known for it. One end of the junction fails to match germline, which may point to a read error. Built from TCR beta cDNA, the libraries had unique molecular identifiers in them. Each CDR3 protein is one row after TCRdb ran MiXCR on the PCR reads. The table records approximately 440,000 distinct CDR3 sequences, 45% of them present only once. The germline V gene encodes CDR1 LGHDT and CDR2 YNNKEL (reference sequence). This CDR3 has 15 amino acids. The sample belongs to a study of post-analysis software for immune sequencing data. Whole-study findings and limits: Relative to controls, patients had five TRBV segments at higher frequency, with TRBV5-6, TRBV5-1 and TRBV20-1 among these.

Source material: blood. The TCR originated in a girl between 10 and 17 years old with multiple sclerosis. This chain connects TRBV3-1 to TRBJ1-3; no clear D. The DNA of the CDR3 is TGTGCCAGCAGCCAGCCAGGCTCCTCTGGAAACGCCATATATTTT. It is translated as CASSQPGSSGNAIYF.